The rows below give T cell receptor beta chains drawn from one sample of a study of technical replicates of blood from several donors. Repertoires were generated with immunoSEQ multiplex PCR, while TCRdb's copy carries only in-frame clones and drops some. This table has roughly 80,000 clones, about 94% appearing once. The sequenced sample consisted of T cells isolated from PBMCs. The receptors shown here come from a human donor in good health. Both conserved end residues are part of each CDR3. The D gene is left open where the match is weak. Expanded clones are given a class, and other clones once, few, many or no size at all.

clone size: -
V gene: TRBV7-3
D gene: -
J gene: TRBJ1-5
CDR3 DNA: TGTGCCAGCAGCTTAACCGTAAATCAGCCCCAGCATTTT
CDR3 protein: CASSLTVNQPQHF

clone size: -
V gene: TRBV6-5
D gene: TRBD1
J gene: TRBJ2-2
CDR3 DNA: TGTGCCAGCAGTTACTCTCTGAGGGGGCGCTTAGCTCTGTTTTTT
CDR3 protein: CASSYSLRGRLALFF

clone size: -
V gene: TRBV6-5
D gene: -
J gene: TRBJ2-3
CDR3 DNA: TGTGCCAGCAGTGTAAACAAATATGCGCAGTATTTT
CDR3 protein: CASSVNKYAQYF

clone size: -
V gene: TRBV2
D gene: TRBD1
J gene: TRBJ1-2
CDR3 DNA: TGTGCCACACCGTTCCGGGACAGGGGGTATGGCTACACCTTC
CDR3 protein: CATPFRDRGYGYTF

clone size: -
V gene: TRBV5-1
D gene: TRBD2
J gene: TRBJ2-1
CDR3 DNA: TGCGCCAGCAGCGGGGAGGGGCTGCTTAGAAATGAGCAGTTCTTC
CDR3 protein: CASSGEGLLRNEQFF

clone size: -
V gene: TRBV27
D gene: -
J gene: TRBJ1-2
CDR3 DNA: TGTGCCAGCTTGGACGTAAAGACGGGAGGCTATGGCTACACCTTC
CDR3 protein: CASLDVKTGGYGYTF

clone size: -
V gene: TRBV30
D gene: TRBD2
J gene: TRBJ2-1
CDR3 DNA: TGTGCCTGGAGTGTAACGGGAGCGGGGTGGCAGTTCTTC
CDR3 protein: CAWSVTGAGWQFF

clone size: -
V gene: TRBV4-2
D gene: TRBD2
J gene: TRBJ2-5
CDR3 DNA: TGTGCCAGCAGCCAAGATATGGCGACTAGCGGGAGAGGAGAGACCCAGTACTTC
CDR3 protein: CASSQDMATSGRGETQYF

clone size: few
V gene: TRBV27
D gene: TRBD1
J gene: TRBJ1-1
CDR3 DNA: TGTGCCAGCAGTTTATCTCACAGGGGGCACACTGAAGCTTTCTTT
CDR3 protein: CASSLSHRGHTEAFF

clone size: -
V gene: TRBV11-2
D gene: TRBD2
J gene: TRBJ2-1
CDR3 DNA: TGTGCCAGCAGCTTAGAAGACCCTCGGGACTATTCCAGCTCCTACAATGAGCAGTTCTTC
CDR3 protein: CASSLEDPRDYSSSYNEQFF

clone size: -
V gene: TRBV10-2
D gene: TRBD2
J gene: TRBJ2-7
CDR3 DNA: TGCGCCAGCGGCGGCGGGACTAGCGGGAATGCGTACGAGCAGTACTTC
CDR3 protein: CASGGGTSGNAYEQYF

clone size: -
V gene: TRBV6-5
D gene: -
J gene: TRBJ2-7
CDR3 DNA: TGTGCCAGCAGTCTGACAGGACTCGCCGAGCAGTACTTC
CDR3 protein: CASSLTGLAEQYF

clone size: -
V gene: TRBV27
D gene: -
J gene: TRBJ2-7
CDR3 DNA: TGTGCCAGCAGTCCTCGGGCTAGCGCAAACTACGAGCAGTACTTC
CDR3 protein: CASSPRASANYEQYF

clone size: -
V gene: TRBV9
D gene: -
J gene: TRBJ2-5
CDR3 DNA: TGTGCCAGCAGCGTAGGGGGCAGCCAAGAGACCCAGTACTTC
CDR3 protein: CASSVGGSQETQYF

clone size: -
V gene: TRBV21-1
D gene: -
J gene: TRBJ2-3
CDR3 DNA: TGTGCCAGCAGCAATATTCTCAGGGGGGCCACAGATACGCAGTATTTT
CDR3 protein: CASSNILRGATDTQYF

clone size: -
V gene: TRBV30
D gene: -
J gene: TRBJ2-7
CDR3 DNA: TGTGCCTGGAGTTGGACTTATTCCTACGAGCAGTACTTC
CDR3 protein: CAWSWTYSYEQYF

clone size: once
V gene: TRBV28
D gene: -
J gene: TRBJ2-7
CDR3 DNA: TGTGCCAGCGTCAAGGGGGCCTACGAGCAGTACTTC
CDR3 protein: CASVKGAYEQYF

clone size: -
V gene: TRBV5-8
D gene: TRBD2
J gene: TRBJ2-3
CDR3 DNA: TGTGCCAGCAGCTACGGGACTAGCGGGGGCACAGATACGCAGTATTTT
CDR3 protein: CASSYGTSGGTDTQYF

clone size: -
V gene: TRBV4-3
D gene: TRBD1
J gene: TRBJ2-7
CDR3 DNA: TGCGCCAGCAGCCAAGTGACAGGGTTCGTCCACGAGCAGTACTTC
CDR3 protein: CASSQVTGFVHEQYF

clone size: -
V gene: TRBV10-3
D gene: TRBD1
J gene: TRBJ1-1
CDR3 DNA: TGTGCCATCAGCCCGGGACAGGGGGGGACTGAAGCTTTCTTT
CDR3 protein: CAISPGQGGTEAFF

clone size: -
V gene: TRBV30
D gene: -
J gene: TRBJ1-2
CDR3 DNA: TGTGCCTGGAGTGTGACGGGAGGCTACACCTTC
CDR3 protein: CAWSVTGGYTF

clone size: -
V gene: TRBV5-4
D gene: TRBD2
J gene: TRBJ2-7
CDR3 DNA: TGTGCCAGCAGCTTTTACGCGGGAGAGGGCTACGAGCAGTACTTC
CDR3 protein: CASSFYAGEGYEQYF

clone size: -
V gene: TRBV10-3
D gene: -
J gene: TRBJ2-7
CDR3 DNA: TGTGCCATAGCCACCGGGTCCCTCTTATCGGACGAGCAGTACTTC
CDR3 protein: CAIATGSLLSDEQYF

clone size: -
V gene: TRBV10-3
D gene: TRBD2
J gene: TRBJ2-7
CDR3 DNA: TGTGCCATCAGTGAACTAGCGGAAAGCTCCTACGAGCAGTACTTC
CDR3 protein: CAISELAESSYEQYF

clone size: -
V gene: TRBV18
D gene: TRBD2
J gene: TRBJ2-1
CDR3 DNA: TGTGCCAGCTCACCATATCGGACTCGGCGGGAGTGGAATGAGCAGTTCTTC
CDR3 protein: CASSPYRTRREWNEQFF

clone size: -
V gene: TRBV7-3
D gene: -
J gene: TRBJ1-1
CDR3 DNA: TGTGCCAGCAGCGGGGGGGGAGGGCATGAAGCTTTCTTT
CDR3 protein: CASSGGGGHEAFF

clone size: -
V gene: TRBV6-5
D gene: -
J gene: TRBJ1-2
CDR3 DNA: TGTGCCAGCAGGACGGACAGAACCCATGGCTACACCTTC
CDR3 protein: CASRTDRTHGYTF

clone size: -
V gene: TRBV19
D gene: -
J gene: TRBJ2-7
CDR3 DNA: TGTGCCAGTAGTATTACTGGTCACGAGCAGTACTTC
CDR3 protein: CASSITGHEQYF

clone size: few
V gene: TRBV27
D gene: -
J gene: TRBJ1-1
CDR3 DNA: TGTGCCAGCAGTGCTAACAGGGTAGGGGAAGCTTTCTTT
CDR3 protein: CASSANRVGEAFF

clone size: -
V gene: TRBV6-5
D gene: TRBD1
J gene: TRBJ1-2
CDR3 DNA: TGTGCCAGCAGTTACTCAGGGGGCGCGCGAAACTATGGCTACACCTTC
CDR3 protein: CASSYSGGARNYGYTF

clone size: -
V gene: TRBV9
D gene: TRBD2
J gene: TRBJ2-7
CDR3 DNA: TGTGCCAGCAGCCCAGCGGGAGGGGCCTACGAGCAGTACTTC
CDR3 protein: CASSPAGGAYEQYF

clone size: -
V gene: TRBV7-9
D gene: TRBD1
J gene: TRBJ2-1
CDR3 DNA: TGTGCCAGCAGCTCCCAGGGACAGGGGGCGATTGAGCAGTTCTTC
CDR3 protein: CASSSQGQGAIEQFF

clone size: -
V gene: TRBV29-1
D gene: TRBD2
J gene: TRBJ2-1
CDR3 DNA: TGCAGCGTTGCTTCCTCTAGCGGGATCATAAATGAGCAGTTCTTC
CDR3 protein: CSVASSSGIINEQFF

clone size: once
V gene: TRBV28
D gene: -
J gene: TRBJ2-7
CDR3 DNA: TGTGCCAGCAGGGCGGACATTATCTACGAGCAGTACTTC
CDR3 protein: CASRADIIYEQYF

clone size: -
V gene: TRBV30
D gene: -
J gene: TRBJ2-1
CDR3 DNA: TGTGCCTGGAAGGAGGGAGAGCAGTTCTTC
CDR3 protein: CAWKEGEQFF

clone size: -
V gene: TRBV19
D gene: TRBD1
J gene: TRBJ1-1
CDR3 DNA: TGTGCCAGTAGTATATCTAGTCCGACAGGGAGTACTGAAGCTTTCTTT
CDR3 protein: CASSISSPTGSTEAFF

clone size: -
V gene: TRBV11-2
D gene: TRBD2
J gene: TRBJ2-1
CDR3 DNA: TGTGCCAGCAGCTCGTACCTACTAGCGGGAGAAGACAACAATGAGCAGTTCTTC
CDR3 protein: CASSSYLLAGEDNNEQFF

clone size: -
V gene: TRBV4-2
D gene: TRBD2
J gene: TRBJ2-1
CDR3 DNA: TGTGCCAGCAGCCACCGACTAGCGGTCGAGCAGTTCTTC
CDR3 protein: CASSHRLAVEQFF

clone size: -
V gene: TRBV5-1
D gene: -
J gene: TRBJ2-7
CDR3 DNA: TGCGCCAGCAGCTTAGCGGACTTCTACGAGCAGTACTTC
CDR3 protein: CASSLADFYEQYF

clone size: -
V gene: TRBV29-1
D gene: TRBD2
J gene: TRBJ2-3
CDR3 DNA: TGCAGCGTTCTAGCGGGTGGCACAGATACGCAGTATTTT
CDR3 protein: CSVLAGGTDTQYF

clone size: once
V gene: TRBV7-9
D gene: TRBD1
J gene: TRBJ2-7
CDR3 DNA: TGTGCCAGCAGCTCTACAGGGGGCAGCTCCTACGAGCAGTACTTC
CDR3 protein: CASSSTGGSSYEQYF

clone size: once
V gene: TRBV11-2
D gene: TRBD1
J gene: TRBJ1-1
CDR3 DNA: TGTGCCAGCAGCGGTAAGACAGGGTTGAACACTGAAGCTTTCTTT
CDR3 protein: CASSGKTGLNTEAFF

clone size: -
V gene: TRBV15
D gene: -
J gene: TRBJ1-5
CDR3 DNA: TGTGCCACCAGCAGAGATCGGGTGCCAGGGCAGCCCCAGCATTTT
CDR3 protein: CATSRDRVPGQPQHF

clone size: once
V gene: TRBV5-1
D gene: -
J gene: TRBJ1-5
CDR3 DNA: TGCGCCAGCAGCTTGGCTACAGGCCGATCGCCCCAGCATTTT
CDR3 protein: CASSLATGRSPQHF

clone size: -
V gene: TRBV7-8
D gene: -
J gene: TRBJ1-1
CDR3 DNA: TGTGCCAGCAGCTCTCAGGGGACCACTGAAGCTTTCTTT
CDR3 protein: CASSSQGTTEAFF

clone size: -
V gene: TRBV9
D gene: TRBD1
J gene: TRBJ1-1
CDR3 DNA: TGTGCCAGCAGCGCGGGGTGGGGACAGGGGAGATCGAGTACTGAAGCTTTCTTT
CDR3 protein: CASSAGWGQGRSSTEAFF

clone size: -
V gene: TRBV11-3
D gene: -
J gene: TRBJ2-7
CDR3 DNA: TGTGCCAGCAGCCCCTCAGAGGAGCGGGCCTTCACCTACGAGCAGTACTTC
CDR3 protein: CASSPSEERAFTYEQYF

clone size: -
V gene: TRBV6-6
D gene: -
J gene: TRBJ1-1
CDR3 DNA: TGTGCCAGCACCTACGGGGGGTTTGCTGAAGCTTTCTTT
CDR3 protein: CASTYGGFAEAFF

clone size: -
V gene: TRBV2
D gene: TRBD2
J gene: TRBJ2-2
CDR3 DNA: TGTGCCAGCATATCCAGCGGGAGGTTCACCGGGGAGCTGTTTTTT
CDR3 protein: CASISSGRFTGELFF

clone size: -
V gene: TRBV5-6
D gene: TRBD1
J gene: TRBJ1-1
CDR3 DNA: TGTGCCAGCAGCTATAGGACAGGGACGCCCACTGAAGCTTTCTTT
CDR3 protein: CASSYRTGTPTEAFF

clone size: -
V gene: TRBV29-1
D gene: TRBD2
J gene: TRBJ2-3
CDR3 DNA: TGCAGTACAACCAGGAGCGGGAGCAGCACAGATACGCAGTATTTT
CDR3 protein: CSTTRSGSSTDTQYF

clone size: -
V gene: TRBV28
D gene: TRBD2
J gene: TRBJ2-5
CDR3 DNA: TGTGCCAGCAGCAACCAAACGGGGGGGACCCAGTACTTC
CDR3 protein: CASSNQTGGTQYF

clone size: -
V gene: TRBV4-3
D gene: -
J gene: TRBJ1-1
CDR3 DNA: TGCGCCAGCAGCCCGAAAGCTACCAACACTGAAGCTTTCTTT
CDR3 protein: CASSPKATNTEAFF

clone size: -
V gene: TRBV4-1
D gene: -
J gene: TRBJ1-1
CDR3 DNA: TGCGCCAGCAGCCAAGGGGGGGAACGTGAAGCTTTCTTT
CDR3 protein: CASSQGGEREAFF

clone size: -
V gene: TRBV30
D gene: TRBD2
J gene: TRBJ2-1
CDR3 DNA: TGTGCCTGGTGGGGGGGAGGATCCTACAATGAGCAGTTCTTC
CDR3 protein: CAWWGGGSYNEQFF

clone size: -
V gene: TRBV29-1
D gene: -
J gene: TRBJ2-3
CDR3 DNA: TGCAGCGTTGAAGATCCCGTCAGCGGAGATACGCAGTATTTT
CDR3 protein: CSVEDPVSGDTQYF

clone size: -
V gene: TRBV6-1
D gene: -
J gene: TRBJ2-7
CDR3 DNA: TGTGCCAGCAGTGAAGGGCGGCTTTCCGACGAGCAGTACTTC
CDR3 protein: CASSEGRLSDEQYF

clone size: -
V gene: TRBV5-4
D gene: TRBD1
J gene: TRBJ2-7
CDR3 DNA: TGTGCCAGCAGCCGTCTGGGACAGGGGATTTACGAGCAGTACTTC
CDR3 protein: CASSRLGQGIYEQYF

clone size: -
V gene: TRBV2
D gene: -
J gene: TRBJ1-2
CDR3 DNA: TGTGCCAGTAGGCCAGGGGACTATGGCTACACCTTC
CDR3 protein: CASRPGDYGYTF